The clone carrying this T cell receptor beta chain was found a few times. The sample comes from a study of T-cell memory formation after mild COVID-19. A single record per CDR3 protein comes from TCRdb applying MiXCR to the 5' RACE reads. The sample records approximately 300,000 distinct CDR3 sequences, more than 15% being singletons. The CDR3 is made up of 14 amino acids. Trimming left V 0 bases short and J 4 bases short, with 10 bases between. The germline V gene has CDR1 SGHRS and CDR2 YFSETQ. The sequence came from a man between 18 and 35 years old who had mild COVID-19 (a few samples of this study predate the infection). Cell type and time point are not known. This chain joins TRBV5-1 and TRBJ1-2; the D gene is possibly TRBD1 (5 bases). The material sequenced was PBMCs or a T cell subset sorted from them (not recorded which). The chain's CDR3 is CASSLEGEIYGYTF. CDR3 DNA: TGCGCCAGCAGCTTGGAAGGGGAAATCTATGGCTACACCTTC.